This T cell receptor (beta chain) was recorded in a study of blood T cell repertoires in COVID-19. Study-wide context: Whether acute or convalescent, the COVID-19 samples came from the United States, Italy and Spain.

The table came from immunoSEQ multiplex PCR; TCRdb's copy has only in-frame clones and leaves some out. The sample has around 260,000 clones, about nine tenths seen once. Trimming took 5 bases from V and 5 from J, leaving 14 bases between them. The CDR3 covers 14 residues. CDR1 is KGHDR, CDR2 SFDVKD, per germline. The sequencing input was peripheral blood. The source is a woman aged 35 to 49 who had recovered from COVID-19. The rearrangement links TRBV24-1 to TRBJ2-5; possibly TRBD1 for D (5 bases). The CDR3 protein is CATSGTQGWETQYF. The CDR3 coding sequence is TGTGCCACCAGTGGTACTCAGGGATGGGAGACCCAGTACTTC.